The T cell receptor beta chain described here comes from a study of CD8 T cells in Susac syndrome. TCR beta sequences were obtained from blood CD8+ and CD4+ T cells. Healthy donors were controls matched for age and sex. It was with random hexamers that about 0.45 to 1 ug RNA was reverse transcribed. Amplification of TCR beta CDR3 spanned 54 Vbeta and 13 Jbeta via immunoSEQ multiplex PCR. TCRdb called the immunoSEQ multiplex PCR reads again in MiXCR, with one record for every CDR3 protein. The sample has roughly 200,000 distinct CDR3 sequences; roughly 95% are singletons. Germline V gene lookup returns CDR1 SGHTA and CDR2 FQGNSA. The CDR3 is 12 amino acids. V trimming: 2 bases; J trimming: 11 bases; junction bases outside the gene matches: 4.

The V call is TRBV7-2, the J call TRBJ2-3; 7 bases are shared with TRBD2. Sequenced material: CD4+ T cells from PBMCs. The sequence was obtained from a human donor in good health. The CDR3 region has the DNA TGTGCCAGCAGCTTATCACGGGAGGTGCAGTATTTT. Its translation is CASSLSREVQYF. Full variable domain (missing parts from reference TRBV7-2 and TRBJ2-3): GAGVSQSPSNKVTEKGKDVELRCDPISGHTALYWYRQSLGQGLEFLIYFQGNSAPDKSGLPSDRFSAERTGGSVSTLTIQRTQQEDSAVYLCASSLSREVQYFGPGTRLTVL.